Listed below are T cell receptor beta chains from one sample, sequenced in a study of T cell responses to AZD1222 COVID-19 vaccine. Profiling relied on immunoSEQ multiplex PCR, and the TCRdb table lists in-frame clones only, not all of them. The table has 150,000 or so clones, approximately 90% seen once. This specimen was peripheral blood, taken 28 days after the second AZD1222 dose. All receptors derive from an adult who received the AZD1222 COVID-19 vaccine. Both conserved end residues are part of each CDR3. The D gene is left open where the match is weak. Only part of the rows carry a size: once, few, many, or a class if the clone is expanded.

. | TRBJ2-3 | . | TRBV24-1 | CATSDLRLGAPKADTQYF | TGTGCCACCAGTGATTTGAGGCTGGGGGCACCTAAGGCAGATACGCAGTATTTT
once | TRBJ1-4 | . | TRBV15 | CATLTNEKLFF | TGTGCCACCCTAACTAATGAAAAACTGTTTTTT
. | TRBJ1-1 | . | TRBV19 | CASSGQQSTEAFF | TGTGCCAGTAGTGGACAGCAAAGCACTGAAGCTTTCTTT
. | TRBJ2-1 | . | TRBV20-1 | CSASSSPADNEQFF | TGCAGTGCTAGTTCTAGCCCCGCAGACAATGAGCAGTTCTTC
. | TRBJ2-1 | . | TRBV18 | CASSPTRGINNEQFF | TGTGCCAGCTCACCAACGAGGGGAATTAACAATGAGCAGTTCTTC
. | TRBJ2-2 | TRBD1 | TRBV2 | CASSVDRATRGELFF | TGTGCCAGCAGTGTTGACAGGGCCACAAGGGGGGAGCTGTTTTTT
. | TRBJ1-2 | TRBD1 | TRBV9 | CASRKGGENYGYTF | TGTGCCAGCAGAAAAGGGGGCGAAAACTATGGCTACACCTTC
. | TRBJ2-2 | TRBD2 | TRBV2 | CASSEPVAGTNTGELFF | TGTGCCAGCAGTGAACCGGTAGCGGGGACGAACACCGGGGAGCTGTTTTTT
. | TRBJ1-1 | . | TRBV27 | CASRTPGWDTEAFF | TGTGCCAGCAGAACCCCCGGATGGGACACTGAAGCTTTCTTT
. | TRBJ2-7 | TRBD2 | TRBV7-2 | CASSSGVGGGGPLREQYF | TGTGCCAGCAGCTCTGGGGTTGGTGGCGGGGGGCCTCTACGGGAGCAGTACTTC
. | TRBJ2-2 | TRBD2 | TRBV18 | CASSTSGANTGELFF | TGTGCCAGCTCAACTAGCGGAGCGAACACCGGGGAGCTGTTTTTT
. | TRBJ2-1 | TRBD2 | TRBV18 | CASSQVRKERGEQFF | TGTGCCAGCTCACAAGTCCGCAAAGAGCGGGGTGAGCAGTTCTTC
. | TRBJ2-3 | TRBD1 | TRBV18 | CASSPRSGTGPGGTDTQYF | TGTGCCAGCTCACCCCGTTCCGGGACAGGGCCCGGGGGGACAGATACGCAGTATTTT
. | TRBJ2-3 | TRBD1 | TRBV7-9 | CASSPPGTGAADTQYF | TGTGCCAGCAGCCCCCCGGGGACAGGGGCGGCAGATACGCAGTATTTT
once | TRBJ2-7 | . | TRBV14 | CASSRFFLPGGAEQYF | TGTGCCAGCAGTCGGTTTTTTTTGCCAGGAGGTGCCGAGCAGTACTTC
. | TRBJ2-7 | TRBD1 | TRBV19 | CASSRTGSSYEQYF | TGTGCCAGTAGTAGGACAGGGAGCTCCTACGAGCAGTACTTC
. | TRBJ1-1 | . | TRBV18 | CASSPKEGWSNTEAFF | TGTGCCAGCTCACCCAAAGAGGGGTGGTCGAACACTGAAGCTTTCTTT
. | TRBJ2-2 | . | TRBV5-5 | CASSLASRQNTGELFF | TGTGCCAGCAGCTTGGCGTCACGGCAAAACACCGGGGAGCTGTTTTTT